This TCR beta chain was obtained from a study of Tregs in tolerant kidney transplant recipients. Study outcomes and limitations: Some patients' samples used different primers over time, so nucleotide sequences weren't comparable. The most relevant donor-specific Treg TCRbeta repertoire apparently came from expansion with activated donor B cells.

The nonmyeloablative bone marrow transplants came from related graft donors, with transient mixed chimerism. CD4+CD25+CD127- Tregs, CD4+CD25- non-Tregs, CD4 and CD8 cells were sorted. There are 16 residues in the CDR3. Germline V gene data show CDR1 as LNHDA and CDR2 as SQIVND (reference sequence). V lost 5 bases and J lost 7; bases outside the gene matches: 12. Produced via immunoSEQ multiplex PCR; TCRdb's table is partial and in-frame only. The table lists about 31,000 clones. Remarks on this clone: Its antigen is as yet unknown. The CDR3 extends 3 residues past the end of the read, so its final part is completed from the germline J gene.

This clonotype was sampled from a human patient who received a combined kidney and bone marrow transplant. Among the T cells, some may be from the graft donor. The chain employs TRBV19 and TRBJ2-2, with 8 bases that match TRBD2. The sequences come from CD4+ T cells from blood (PBMCs), collected 24 months after the transplant. CDR3 sequence: CASSQPGGVVGGELFF. The DNA read from the CDR3 is TGTGCCAGTAGTCAACCCGGGGGGGTCGTAGGCGGGGAG.